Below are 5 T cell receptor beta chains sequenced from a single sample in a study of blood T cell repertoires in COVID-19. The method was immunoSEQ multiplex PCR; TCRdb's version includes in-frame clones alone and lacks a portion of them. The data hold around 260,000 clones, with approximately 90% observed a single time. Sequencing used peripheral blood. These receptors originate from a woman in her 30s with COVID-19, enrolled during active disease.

The DNA for the CDR3 is TGTGCCAGCAGTCCCAACCTTACAGGGGGCATTCAGCCCCAGCATTTT. Translating gives CASSPNLTGGIQPQHF. V and J are TRBV6-6 and TRBJ1-5, with 9 bases matching TRBD1. The CDR3 is 16 residues long. V was pared by 5 bases and J by 6 bases, with 11 bases of the junction left unmatched. The V gene's germline CDR1 is MNHNY and CDR2 SVGAGI (reference sequence).

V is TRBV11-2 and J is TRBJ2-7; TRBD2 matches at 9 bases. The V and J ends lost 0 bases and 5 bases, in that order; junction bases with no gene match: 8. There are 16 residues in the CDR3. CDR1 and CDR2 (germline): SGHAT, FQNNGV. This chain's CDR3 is CASSLESSGSIDEQYF. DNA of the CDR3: TGTGCCAGCAGCTTAGAGAGTAGCGGGAGTATCGACGAGCAGTACTTC.

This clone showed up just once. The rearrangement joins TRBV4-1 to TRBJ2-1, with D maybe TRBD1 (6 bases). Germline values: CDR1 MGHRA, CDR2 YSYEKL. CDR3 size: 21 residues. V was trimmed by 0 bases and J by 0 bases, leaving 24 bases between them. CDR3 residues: CASSQERTQGSYQSSYNEQFF. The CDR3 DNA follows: TGCGCCAGCAGCCAAGAGAGGACTCAGGGGAGTTACCAGAGCTCCTACAATGAGCAGTTCTTC.

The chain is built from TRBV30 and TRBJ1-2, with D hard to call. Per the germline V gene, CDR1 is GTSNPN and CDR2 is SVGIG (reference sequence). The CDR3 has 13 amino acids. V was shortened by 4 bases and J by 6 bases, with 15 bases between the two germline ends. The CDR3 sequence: CAWNLLGSHGYTF. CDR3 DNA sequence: TGTGCCTGGAACCTACTAGGAAGTCATGGCTACACCTTC. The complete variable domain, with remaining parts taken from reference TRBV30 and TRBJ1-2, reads SQTIHQWPATLVQPVGSPLSLECTVEGTSNPNLYWYRQAAGRGLQLLFYSVGIGQISSEVPQNLSASRPQDRQFILSSKKLLLSDSGFYLCAWNLLGSHGYTFGSGTRLTVV.

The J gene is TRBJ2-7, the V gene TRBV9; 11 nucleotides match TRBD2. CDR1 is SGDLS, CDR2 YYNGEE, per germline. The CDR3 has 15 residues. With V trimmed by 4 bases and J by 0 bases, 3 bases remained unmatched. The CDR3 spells CASSPGLAASYEQYF. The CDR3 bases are TGTGCCAGCAGCCCGGGACTAGCGGCCTCCTACGAGCAGTACTTC.